This T cell receptor beta chain was sequenced during a study of PD-L1 blockade in urothelial cancer. TCRdb's copy holds only in-frame clones and misses some; the assay was immunoSEQ multiplex PCR. The sample lists tens of thousands of clones; approximately 93% were seen once. This CDR3 has 15 residues. The V end lost 0 bases, the J end lost 0 bases, and 7 bases lay between the germline ends. Germline loops: CDR1 SGHTA, CDR2 FQGTGA. Specified time point: pretreatment peripheral blood. Here the sequenced sample was PBMCs, taken around atezolizumab (anti-PD-L1) treatment. The chain is built from TRBV7-3 and TRBJ2-3, with a tentative D call TRBD2 (5 bases). The origin of this receptor is a woman aged 55 to 70 with urothelial cancer. This chain's CDR3 is CASSLTGVSTDTQYF. CDR3 DNA: TGTGCCAGCAGCTTAACGGGAGTGAGCACAGATACGCAGTATTTT.